This entry describes one T cell receptor (beta chain). Its antigen is not identified. The source of the sample is a study of blood T cells in healthy people across ages. Study-level information: Template switching retrieved approximately one barcoded beta molecule for each two T cells. Findings and limits, study-wide: Because sorting was not performed, PBMCs prevented conclusive naive versus antigen-experienced comparison.

Next came a second PCR, run for roughly 6 to 11 cycles, which used a sample-barcoded 5' primer along with a J-beta primer mix. TCRdb analysed the 5' RACE reads with MiXCR anew, one entry per CDR3 protein. The sample lists about 600,000 distinct CDR3 sequences; around 50% were seen once. This CDR3 contains 13 residues. Trimming pared 0 bases from V and 2 bases from J, leaving 8 bases between. The germline gives CDR1 DFQATT, CDR2 SNEGSKA (reference sequence). The TCR was taken from a man at least 80 years old in good health. Sequencing input: blood. This chain connects TRBV20-1 to TRBJ2-7; D call uncertain. The CDR3 reads CSARDFGPYEQYF. CDR3 DNA sequence: TGCAGTGCTAGAGATTTTGGTCCCTACGAGCAGTACTTC.